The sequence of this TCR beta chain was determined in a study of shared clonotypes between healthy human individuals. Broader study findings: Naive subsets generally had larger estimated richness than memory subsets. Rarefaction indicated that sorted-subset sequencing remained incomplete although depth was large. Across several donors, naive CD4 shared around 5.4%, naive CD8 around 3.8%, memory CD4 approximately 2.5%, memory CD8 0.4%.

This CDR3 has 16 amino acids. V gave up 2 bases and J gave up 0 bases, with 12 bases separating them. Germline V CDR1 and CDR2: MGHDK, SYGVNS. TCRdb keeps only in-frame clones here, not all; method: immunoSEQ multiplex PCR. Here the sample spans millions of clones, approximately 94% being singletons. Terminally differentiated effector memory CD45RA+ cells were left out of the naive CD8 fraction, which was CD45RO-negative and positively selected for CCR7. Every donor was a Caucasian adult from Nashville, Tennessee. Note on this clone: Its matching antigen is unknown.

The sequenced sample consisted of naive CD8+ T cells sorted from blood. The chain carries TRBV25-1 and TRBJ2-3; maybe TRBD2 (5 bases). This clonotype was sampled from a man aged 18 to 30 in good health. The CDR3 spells CASSERDSDSTDTQYF. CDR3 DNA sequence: TGTGCCAGCAGTGAACGGGATAGCGATAGCACAGATACGCAGTATTTT.